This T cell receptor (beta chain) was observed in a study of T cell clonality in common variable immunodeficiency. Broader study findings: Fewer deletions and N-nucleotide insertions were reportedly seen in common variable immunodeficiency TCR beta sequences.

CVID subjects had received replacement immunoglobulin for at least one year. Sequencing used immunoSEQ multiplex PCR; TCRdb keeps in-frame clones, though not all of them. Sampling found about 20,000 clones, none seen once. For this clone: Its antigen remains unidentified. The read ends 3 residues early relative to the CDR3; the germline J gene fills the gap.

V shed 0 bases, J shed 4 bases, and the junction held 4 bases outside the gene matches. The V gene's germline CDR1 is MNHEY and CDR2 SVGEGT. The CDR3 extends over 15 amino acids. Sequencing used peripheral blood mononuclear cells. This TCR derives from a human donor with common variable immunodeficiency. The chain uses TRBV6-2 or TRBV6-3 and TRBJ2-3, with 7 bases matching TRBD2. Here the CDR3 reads CASSYSASGSDTQYF. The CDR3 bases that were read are TGTGCCAGCAGTTACTCCGCTAGCGGTTCAGATACG.